These 27 T cell receptor beta chains were sequenced from one sample in a study of PD-1 blockade in classical Hodgkin lymphoma. Specified time point: cycle 4 day 1 (C4D1), after less than 7 weeks of nivolumab. Brentuximab vedotin exposure varied among the patients, all of whom had relapsed after autologous stem cell transplantation. The repertoire was sequenced with immunoSEQ multiplex PCR; TCRdb's copy has only in-frame clones and lacks some. In the table there are 40,000 to 50,000 clones, 69% of which are singletons. The sample was peripheral blood mononuclear cells (PBMCs), taken before the fourth cycle of nivolumab. These receptor sequences come from a human donor with classical Hodgkin lymphoma.

As to this clone: This CDR3 is also generated by other DNA sequences in the sample. The chain is built from TRBV7-9 and TRBJ2-5, with TRBD1 matching 7 bases. CDR3 length equals 16 residues. The V gene end was trimmed by 1 base and the J gene end by 5 bases; junction bases not matched to a gene: 10. The germline V gene has CDR1 SEHNR and CDR2 FQNEAQ (reference sequence). This chain's CDR3 is CASSLGGRQGAETQYF. Here the CDR3 DNA reads TGTGCCAGCAGCTTAGGGGGCAGACAGGGTGCGGAGACCCAGTACTTC.

This clone was observed a handful of times. The chain has TRBV5-8 and TRBJ2-5; weak D call: TRBD2 (5 bases). The CDR3 length is 16 residues. V was trimmed by 0 bases and J by 3 bases, leaving 15 bases between them. CDR1 SGHTS and CDR2 YDEGEE come from the germline V gene. CDR3 sequence (DNA): TGTGCCAGCAGCTTGGCCTTGGAGGATTCCAAAGAGACCCAGTACTTC. Its translation is CASSLALEDSKETQYF. Based on the CDR3 plus reference TRBV5-8 and TRBJ2-5, the full variable domain is EAGVTQSPTHLIKTRGQQATLRCSPISGHTSVYWYQQALGLGLQFLLWYDEGEERNRGNFPPRFSGRQFPNYSSELNVNALELEDSALYLCASSLALEDSKETQYFGPGTRLLVL.

V gene TRBV7-2 combines with J gene TRBJ2-7; maybe TRBD2 (7 bases). The CDR3 loop spans 13 amino acids. Germline CDR1 SGHTA, CDR2 FQGNSA. The V gene lost 6 bases and the J gene lost 0 bases, with 9 bases spanning the gap. CDR3 DNA sequence: TGTGCCAGCAGGGGGGGGGCCTCCTACGAGCAGTACTTC. Protein product: CASRGGASYEQYF.

This clone occurred once. The chain couples TRBV6-5 to TRBJ2-3; D gene unclear. With 6 bases removed from V and 4 bases from J, the gap between germline ends came to 11 bases. The CDR3 is made up of 13 amino acids. Germline loops: CDR1 MNHEY, CDR2 SVGAGI. The CDR3 loop is CASSLSRADTQYF. The DNA for the CDR3 is TGTGCCAGCAGCTTGAGCCGGGCAGATACGCAGTATTTT.

This chain joins TRBV7-6 and TRBJ2-7, with TRBD1 matching over 9 bases. CDR3 size: 13 residues. J was trimmed by 4 bases and V by 5 bases; bases with no gene match: 3. Germline assignment: CDR1 SGHVS and CDR2 FNYEAQ. The DNA of the CDR3 is TGTGCCAGCAGCCTCGGGACAGGGTACGAGCAGTACTTC. Its protein is CASSLGTGYEQYF.

In this sample, this clone is medium-sized. The chain is built from TRBV4-3 and TRBJ2-5; D tentatively fits TRBD1 or TRBD2 (6 bases each). This CDR3 spans 15 amino acids. Germline CDR1 reads LGHNA; CDR2 reads YSLEER. V lost 3 bases, J lost 5 bases, and 16 bases lay in between. DNA of the CDR3: TGCGCCAGCAGCCAGTTTATGGGGGGCCAGGAGACCCAGTACTTC. Translation gives CASSQFMGGQETQYF.

The rearrangement uses TRBV19 and TRBJ2-2; perhaps TRBD2 as D (6 bases). CDR3 length: 14 residues. The V and J ends lost 3 bases and 6 bases respectively, with 11 bases between them. The V gene's germline CDR1 is LNHDA and CDR2 SQIVND (reference sequence). Here the CDR3 DNA reads TGTGCCAGTAGTATGGAGGGGAAACCCGGGGAGCTGTTTTTT. Translation: CASSMEGKPGELFF.

The chain recombines TRBV30 with TRBJ1-5; D is perhaps TRBD1 (6 bases). The CDR3 is 16 amino acids. Trimming cost V 2 bases and J 1 base, with 15 bases left between them. In germline, CDR1 is GTSNPN, CDR2 SVGIG (reference sequence). CDR3 bases: TGTGCCTGGAGTAATTTGGGGGCTTGGAGCAATCAGCCCCAGCATTTT. Its protein is CAWSNLGAWSNQPQHF. The full variable domain, in which reference TRBV30 and TRBJ1-5 provide the parts outside the CDR3, is SQTIHQWPATLVQPVGSPLSLECTVEGTSNPNLYWYRQAAGRGLQLLFYSVGIGQISSEVPQNLSASRPQDRQFILSSKKLLLSDSGFYLCAWSNLGAWSNQPQHFGDGTRLSIL.

The rearrangement joins TRBV27 to TRBJ2-7, with D hard to call. Trimming shortened V by 6 bases and J by 0 bases, and 12 bases separated the two germline ends. This CDR3 region has 14 residues. Germline values: CDR1 MNHEY, CDR2 SMNVEV (reference sequence). The CDR3 protein is CASRLSDNSYEQYF. The CDR3 DNA follows: TGTGCCAGCAGACTCTCGGATAACTCCTACGAGCAGTACTTC.

This clone was seen more than once but under ten times. The chain recombines TRBV19 with TRBJ1-5, with TRBD1 matching over 8 bases. V was clipped by 7 bases and J by 4 bases; unmatched bases: 3. This CDR3 region has 13 residues. From germline, CDR1 is LNHDA and CDR2 SQIVND (reference sequence). The CDR3 loop reads CASNRQGNQPQHF. The CDR3 DNA reads as TGTGCCAGTAATAGACAGGGGAATCAGCCCCAGCATTTT.

The rearrangement uses TRBV5-4 and TRBJ2-3; D remains unclear. Germline V gene lookup returns CDR1 SGHNT and CDR2 YYREEE (reference sequence). V lost 7 bases and J lost 2, with 8 bases in between. The CDR3 runs to 12 residues. Written as DNA, the CDR3 is TGTGCCAGCTCCGATCTCACAGATACGCAGTATTTT. Protein: CASSDLTDTQYF.

The V and J genes are TRBV30 and TRBJ2-7, with 8 nucleotides matching TRBD1. This CDR3 region has 13 residues. V shed 8 bases, J shed 1 base, and the junction held 7 bases outside the gene matches. Germline assignment: CDR1 GTSNPN and CDR2 SVGIG (reference sequence). CDR3 sequence: CAIEDRGSYEQYF. In DNA form, the CDR3 reads TGTGCCATTGAAGACAGGGGTTCCTACGAGCAGTACTTC.

The CDR3 loop reads CASSGRQGVSPLHF. The CDR3 nucleotides read TGTGCCAGCAGCGGCCGACAGGGTGTTTCACCCCTCCACTTT. This sequence joins TRBV7-6 and TRBJ1-6; 7 positions match TRBD1. The J segment lost 9 bases and the V segment lost 5 bases, leaving 7 bases of the junction unmatched. In germline, CDR1 is SGHVS, CDR2 FNYEAQ. This CDR3 spans 14 amino acids. Full variable domain (outside the CDR3, taken from reference TRBV7-6 and TRBJ1-6): GAGVSQSPRYKVTKRGQDVALRCDPISGHVSLYWYRQALGQGPEFLTYFNYEAQQDKSGLPNDRFSAERPEGSISTLTIQRTEQRDSAMYRCASSGRQGVSPLHFGNGTRLTVT.

This clone was detected ten times or more. The chain is built from TRBV7-9 and TRBJ2-2; 11 bases map to TRBD2. This CDR3 has 15 amino acids. V shed 7 bases and J 1 base; nucleotides not matched to a gene: 2. Germline V CDR1 and CDR2: SEHNR, FQNEAQ (reference sequence). The CDR3 here is CASTGLAGNTGELFF. CDR3 in DNA: TGTGCCAGCACCGGACTAGCGGGGAACACCGGGGAGCTGTTTTTT.

This clone is categorized as medium-sized. This sequence joins TRBV6-5 and TRBJ2-2, with no clear D. The CDR3 is 14 residues long. The V gene's germline CDR1 is MNHEY and CDR2 SVGAGI. Trimming shortened V by 0 bases and J by 6 bases, and 8 bases separated the two germline ends. The chain's CDR3 is CASSYSSSAGELFF. The CDR3 DNA follows: TGTGCCAGCAGTTACTCGTCTTCCGCCGGGGAGCTGTTTTTT.

This sequence joins TRBV19 and TRBJ1-1, with D perhaps TRBD1 (6 bases). Germline assignment: CDR1 LNHDA and CDR2 SQIVND (reference sequence). V was shortened by 7 bases and J by 2 bases, with 14 bases between the two germline ends. The CDR3 runs 14 residues. For the CDR3, the DNA is TGTGCCAGTAAATTGGGGGGCCCTAACACTGAAGCTTTCTTT. Translating gives CASKLGGPNTEAFF.

The chain couples TRBV30 to TRBJ2-5; no clear D gene. The CDR3 spans 14 residues. Germline CDR1 reads GTSNPN; CDR2 reads SVGIG (reference sequence). V was shortened by 1 base and J by 4 bases, with 13 bases between the two germline ends. In DNA form, the CDR3 reads TGTGCCTGGAGTGGGCCGACAATGACAGAGACCCAGTACTTC. Translated, it gives CAWSGPTMTETQYF.

V is TRBV29-1 and J is TRBJ2-7, with a weak D call TRBD1 (6 bases). Trimming stripped 6 bases from V and 2 bases from J, with 14 bases between. The germline CDR1 and CDR2 sequences are SQVTM and ANQGSEA. The CDR3 is made up of 13 amino acids. CDR3 in amino acids: CSVSGQSTYEQYF. The CDR3, as DNA: TGCAGCGTGAGTGGACAGAGCACCTACGAGCAGTACTTC.

In its sample, this clone was seen a few times. This chain connects TRBV11-3 to TRBJ1-2, with D possibly matching TRBD1 (5 bases). V was shortened by 1 base and J by 0 bases, with 9 bases between the two germline ends. Germline values: CDR1 SGHNT, CDR2 YENEEA. The CDR3 covers 15 residues. The CDR3 region has the DNA TGTGCCAGCAGCTTAGGGAGGGGTACTAACTATGGCTACACCTTC. Protein sequence: CASSLGRGTNYGYTF.

This clone was counted ten times or more. The rearrangement links TRBV7-9 to TRBJ1-5, with D maybe TRBD1 (5 bases). V dropped 5 bases and J dropped 4 bases, with 9 bases sitting between them. The CDR3 extends over 13 amino acids. Germline CDR1 is SEHNR and CDR2 is FQNEAQ (reference sequence). This CDR3 is CASSPGENQPQHF. CDR3 nucleotides: TGTGCCAGCAGCCCGGGGGAGAATCAGCCCCAGCATTTT.

The sample holds a few counts of this clone. The rearrangement joins TRBV10-1 to TRBJ2-1, with TRBD1 matching 8 bases. This CDR3 comprises 13 residues. Germline CDR1 and CDR2: WNHNN and SYGVQD (reference sequence). J lost 5 bases, V lost 6 bases, and 3 bases had no gene match. CDR3 protein: CASRGDRNNEQFF. The CDR3 nucleotides are TGCGCCAGCAGGGGGGACAGGAACAATGAGCAGTTCTTC.

The chain joins TRBV2 to TRBJ1-4, with a weak D call TRBD1 (5 bases). There are 15 residues in the CDR3. CDR1 and CDR2 from the germline V gene are SNHLY and FYNNEI. Trimming left V 3 bases short and J 5 bases short, with 13 bases between. This chain's CDR3 is CASSETGAENEKLFF. In DNA form, the CDR3 reads TGTGCCAGCAGTGAGACCGGGGCAGAGAATGAAAAACTGTTTTTT.

This chain joins TRBV7-8 and TRBJ2-1, with TRBD2 identical over 14 bases. The CDR3 runs to 16 residues. V shed 3 bases and J 3 bases; nucleotides not matched to a gene: 1. Germline V gene data show CDR1 as SGHVS and CDR2 as FQNEAQ. CDR3 in amino acids: CASSLGTSGGYNEQFF. The CDR3 DNA reads as TGTGCCAGCAGCTTGGGGACTAGCGGGGGCTACAATGAGCAGTTCTTC.

A few counts support this clone. This chain joins TRBV5-6 and TRBJ2-4; TRBD1 or TRBD2 may be the D gene (5 bases each). V lost 7 bases to trimming and J lost 4 bases, with 12 bases between them. Per the germline V gene, CDR1 is SGHDT and CDR2 is YYEEEE. This CDR3 comprises 13 residues. CDR3 region: CASSGTNKNIQYF. DNA of the CDR3: TGTGCCAGCTCCGGGACGAATAAAAACATTCAGTACTTC.

The V and J genes are TRBV6-5 and TRBJ2-7; D unresolved. V was shortened by 2 bases and J by 1 base, with 6 bases between the two germline ends. The germline CDR1 and CDR2 sequences are MNHEY and SVGAGI. This CDR3 has 13 amino acids. The CDR3 sequence is CASSYQPSYEQYF. The CDR3 DNA reads TGTGCCAGCAGTTACCAGCCTTCCTACGAGCAGTACTTC.

This clone was recorded a few times. This chain links TRBV2 with TRBJ1-5; D uncertain. The V end was cut by 1 base, the J end by 5 bases, with 18 bases between. This CDR3 is 17 amino acids long. Germline lookup yields CDR1 SNHLY and CDR2 FYNNEI. The CDR3 sequence: CASSEGAEGFGDQPQHF. The CDR3 DNA follows: TGTGCCAGCAGTGAAGGGGCTGAGGGTTTCGGGGATCAGCCCCAGCATTTT.

The rearrangement joins TRBV7-6 to TRBJ2-3; no firm D call. This CDR3 has 15 amino acids. Germline CDR1 SGHVS, CDR2 FNYEAQ. V was pared by 4 bases and J by 5 bases, with 16 bases between. The CDR3 DNA is TGTGCCAGCAGCTACTCCGGAGCTTCGGGAGATACGCAGTATTTT. Residues: CASSYSGASGDTQYF.